This note documents a single T cell receptor beta chain sequence. In the authors' workflow: By means of reference gene primer amplification, nucleated cell counts were estimated. Some clones are missing from TCRdb's copy, which holds only in-frame ones; the method was immunoSEQ multiplex PCR. The V and J calls and clone size were taken over from that table, and D and trimming were inferred from the DNA. The repertoire holds about 250,000 clones, with 75% to 90% as singletons. The data were taken from a study of blood T cell repertoires in COVID-19. Study-wide background: Italy, Spain and the United States were the sources of the convalescent and acute COVID-19 samples.

Clinical history as reported by participants underpinned cohort assignment. Donors in Cohort 3 who had recovered were those with two negative PCRs, healthcare professional clearance, or resolution of their symptoms. The CDR3 contains 15 residues. Germline values: CDR1 SGHRS, CDR2 YFSETQ. The V and J ends lost 4 bases and 4 bases respectively, with 17 bases between them. The receptor was isolated from a woman aged 18-30 years who had recovered from COVID-19. Specimen: PBMCs or T cells enriched from blood (not recorded which). The chain recombines TRBV5-1 with TRBJ1-2, with a possible D match to TRBD1 (6 bases). The CDR3 sequence: CASSPEGGIRYGYTF. The CDR3 region has the DNA TGCGCCAGCAGCCCGGAAGGGGGAATTCGCTATGGCTACACCTTC.